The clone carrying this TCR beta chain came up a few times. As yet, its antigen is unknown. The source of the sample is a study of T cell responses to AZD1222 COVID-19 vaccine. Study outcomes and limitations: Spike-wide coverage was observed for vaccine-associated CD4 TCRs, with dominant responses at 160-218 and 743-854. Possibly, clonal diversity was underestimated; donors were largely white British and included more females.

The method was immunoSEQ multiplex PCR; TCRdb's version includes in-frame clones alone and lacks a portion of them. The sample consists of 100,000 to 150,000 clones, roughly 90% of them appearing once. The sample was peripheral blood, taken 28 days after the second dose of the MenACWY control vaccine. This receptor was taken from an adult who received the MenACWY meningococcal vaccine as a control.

CDR3 coding DNA: TGTGCCAGCAGTGACAGGGCGGCGAGCACCGGGGAGCTGTTTTTT. It translates to CASSDRAASTGELFF. This chain links TRBV2 with TRBJ2-2, with a tentative D call TRBD1 (5 bases). V was shortened by 3 bases and J by 4 bases, with 12 bases between the two germline ends. The CDR3 has 15 amino acids. Germline CDR1 and CDR2: SNHLY and FYNNEI.